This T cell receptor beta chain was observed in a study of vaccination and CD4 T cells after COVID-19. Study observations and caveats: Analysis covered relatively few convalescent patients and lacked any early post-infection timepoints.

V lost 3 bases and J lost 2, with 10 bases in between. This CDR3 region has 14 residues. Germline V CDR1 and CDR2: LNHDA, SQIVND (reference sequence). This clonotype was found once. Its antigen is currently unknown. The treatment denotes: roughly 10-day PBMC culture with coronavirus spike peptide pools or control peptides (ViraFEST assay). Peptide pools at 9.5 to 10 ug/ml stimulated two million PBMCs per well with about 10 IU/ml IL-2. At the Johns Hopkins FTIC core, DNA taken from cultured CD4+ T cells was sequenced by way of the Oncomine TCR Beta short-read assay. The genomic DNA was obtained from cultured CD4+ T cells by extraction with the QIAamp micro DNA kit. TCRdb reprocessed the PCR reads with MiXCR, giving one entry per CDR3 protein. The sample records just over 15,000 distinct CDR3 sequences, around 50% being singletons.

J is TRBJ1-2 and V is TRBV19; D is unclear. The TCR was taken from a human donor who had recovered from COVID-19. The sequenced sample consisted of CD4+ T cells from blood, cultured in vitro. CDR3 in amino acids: CASSIGRGNYGYTF. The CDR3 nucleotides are TGTGCCAGTAGTATTGGGAGAGGGAACTATGGCTACACCTTC. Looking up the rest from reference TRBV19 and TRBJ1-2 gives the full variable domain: DGGITQSPKYLFRKEGQNVTLSCEQNLNHDAMYWYRQDPGQGLRLIYYSQIVNDFQKGDIAEGYSVSREKKESFPLTVTSAQKNPTAFYLCASSIGRGNYGYTFGSGTRLTVV.